The sequence of this T cell receptor (beta chain) was determined in a study of blood T cell repertoires in COVID-19. The CDR3 is 13 residues long. The germline V and J ends were trimmed by 5 bases and 6 bases, with 14 bases remaining between them. In germline, CDR1 is WNHNN, CDR2 SYGVQD (reference sequence). TCRdb keeps only in-frame clones here, not all; method: immunoSEQ multiplex PCR. The data hold fewer than 650,000 clones, with around nine tenths observed a single time. This sequence joins TRBV10-1 and TRBJ2-7; TRBD2 might be the D (6 bases). The receptor was isolated from a woman aged 50 to 65 with COVID-19, enrolled during active disease. Sequencing was carried out using peripheral blood. CDR3 protein: CASSLSRRGEQYF. In DNA, the CDR3 is TGCGCCAGCAGTCTGTCACGGAGGGGCGAGCAGTACTTC.